These 25 T cell receptor beta chains share one sample of origin, sequenced in a study of identical twins. TCRdb fed the 5' RACE reads into MiXCR, producing one record per CDR3 protein. Of around 570,000 distinct CDR3 sequences listed, 9.6% are singletons. The same specimen was also included in a second study, on yellow fever vaccine responses in identical twins.

The source material was PBMCs. Receptor source: a woman under 30 in good health.

The chain combines TRBV5-1 with TRBJ2-1; D perhaps matches TRBD2 (6 bases). Looked up from germline, CDR1 is SGHRS and CDR2 is YFSETQ. The CDR3 is made up of 15 amino acids. V dropped 4 bases and J dropped 4 bases, with 15 bases sitting between them. The CDR3 DNA reads TGCGCCAGCAGCCCGGGCGGGACTTCGTACAATGAGCAGTTCTTC. Protein: CASSPGGTSYNEQFF.

This clonotype showed up just a few times. The rearrangement links TRBV4-2 to TRBJ2-7; D not certain. Germline-derived CDR1 and CDR2 are LGHNA and YNFKEQ. Deletions cut 1 base from V and 3 bases from J, with 16 bases between. This CDR3 region has 16 residues. The CDR3 bases are TGTGCCAGCAGCCAAGCCCCGGCCTCCCTAAACTACGAGCAGTACTTC. Translating gives CASSQAPASLNYEQYF.

This clonotype was counted between two and nine times. V gene TRBV25-1 combines with J gene TRBJ1-6; 8 bases agree with TRBD1. The CDR3 is 18 amino acids. Germline values: CDR1 MGHDK, CDR2 SYGVNS. V was clipped by 2 bases and J by 5 bases; unmatched bases: 11. CDR3 residues: CASSELGDRGSDNSPLHF. The CDR3 DNA sequence: TGTGCCAGCAGTGAACTTGGAGACAGGGGTTCGGATAATTCACCCCTCCACTTT.

This clonotype was observed at least ten times. This chain links TRBV12-3 or TRBV12-4 with TRBJ2-7; 12 nucleotides match TRBD2. V gave up 5 bases and J gave up 0 bases; unmatched junction bases: 2. CDR3 size: 15 residues. The CDR3 DNA is TGTGCCAGCAGTGGACTAGCGGGGTTCTCCTACGAGCAGTACTTC. The encoded protein is CASSGLAGFSYEQYF.

In its sample, this clonotype was seen many times. CDR3 region: CASRERGAPQHF. The CDR3 DNA sequence: TGTGCCAGCAGGGAACGCGGGGCCCCCCAGCATTTT. The chain couples TRBV6-2 or TRBV6-3 to TRBJ1-5, with D perhaps TRBD1 (5 bases). Germline V gives CDR1 MNHEY, CDR2 SVGEGT. The CDR3 contains 12 residues. V lost 6 bases to trimming and J lost 10 bases, with 13 bases between them.

Many counts were recorded for this clonotype. V is TRBV15 and J is TRBJ2-3; a weak D match, TRBD1 (6 bases). This CDR3 is 15 amino acids long. V lost 4 bases, J lost 6 bases, and 17 bases lay in between. The V gene's germline CDR1 is LNHNV and CDR2 YYDKDF (reference sequence). The CDR3 region is CATSNNQGPGDTQYF. The DNA for the CDR3 is TGTGCCACCAGCAACAACCAGGGGCCAGGGGATACGCAGTATTTT.

Only a few counts were recorded for this clonotype. CDR3: CSARGFPRGSGGYTF. CDR3 DNA sequence: TGCAGTGCTAGAGGCTTTCCGCGGGGGAGCGGTGGCTACACCTTC. This sequence joins TRBV20-1 and TRBJ1-2, with TRBD1 as a possible D gene (5 bases). This CDR3 is built from 15 residues. The germline CDR1 and CDR2 sequences are DFQATT and SNEGSKA (reference sequence). The V gene lost 1 base and the J gene lost 7 bases, with 19 bases spanning the gap.

This clonotype has a handful of counts. The rearrangement links TRBV29-1 to TRBJ2-7, with 8 nucleotides matching TRBD1. Trimming at V came to 6 bases and at J to 4 bases, leaving 2 bases not matched to a gene. This CDR3 is 11 amino acids long. Germline CDR1 reads SQVTM; CDR2 reads ANQGSEA. The CDR3 spells CSVRDRYEQYF. In DNA form, the CDR3 reads TGCAGCGTCCGGGACAGGTACGAGCAGTACTTC.

This clonotype was seen more than once but under ten times. The chain links TRBV18 to TRBJ2-7; D ambiguous. The germline CDR1 and CDR2 sequences are KGHSH and LQKENI. V was cut by 3 bases and J by 6 bases, with 12 bases left in between. There are 13 residues in the CDR3. The CDR3 reads CASSPEVMAEQYF. CDR3 in DNA: TGTGCCAGCTCACCTGAGGTTATGGCCGAGCAGTACTTC.

There are many counts of this clonotype. The chain combines TRBV20-1 with TRBJ2-7, with 12 bases identical to TRBD2. CDR3 length: 14 residues. Germline V gene data show CDR1 as DFQATT and CDR2 as SNEGSKA (reference sequence). V lost 1 base and J lost 4; bases outside the gene matches: 2. CDR3 protein: CSARASGREYEQYF. In DNA form, the CDR3 reads TGCAGTGCTAGAGCTAGCGGGAGGGAGTACGAGCAGTACTTC.

This clonotype was detected only a few times. The V and J genes are TRBV2 and TRBJ2-3; 10 bases fit TRBD2. V lost 0 bases, J lost 5 bases, and 8 bases stayed unmatched. CDR1 is SNHLY and CDR2 is FYNNEI in the germline V gene. CDR3 length: 17 amino acids. The CDR3 is CASSEAERGGPLDTQYF. Here the CDR3 DNA reads TGTGCCAGCAGTGAAGCAGAGCGGGGGGGCCCCCTAGATACGCAGTATTTT.

The chain links TRBV14 to TRBJ2-7; D remains unclear. CDR1 and CDR2 (germline): SGHDN, FVKESK. This CDR3 region has 15 residues. Deletions cut 0 bases from V and 4 bases from J, with 13 bases between. The CDR3 DNA reads as TGTGCCAGCAGCCAAGAACGACGGGCAGAATACGAGCAGTACTTC. Amino acids: CASSQERRAEYEQYF. Together with reference TRBV14 and TRBJ2-7, the CDR3 gives the full variable domain: EAGVTQFPSHSVIEKGQTVTLRCDPISGHDNLYWYRRVMGKEIKFLLHFVKESKQDESGMPNNRFLAERTGGTYSTLKVQPAELEDSGVYFCASSQERRAEYEQYFGPGTRLTVT.

V and J are TRBV5-1 and TRBJ2-2; 9 nucleotides line up with TRBD1. The CDR3 spans 18 residues. V lost 0 bases and J lost 3; bases outside the gene matches: 9. Germline CDR1 reads SGHRS; CDR2 reads YFSETQ. The CDR3 sequence: CASSLEQGAVLDTGELFF. The CDR3, as DNA: TGCGCCAGCAGCTTGGAACAGGGGGCTGTTTTGGACACCGGGGAGCTGTTTTTT.

This clonotype was recorded many times. V and J are TRBV12-3 or TRBV12-4 and TRBJ2-3; D gene ambiguous. The CDR3 extends over 13 amino acids. The V end lost 3 bases, the J end lost 2 bases, and 6 bases lay between the germline ends. Here the CDR3 reads CASSLAYTDTQYF. CDR3 bases: TGTGCCAGCAGTTTGGCCTACACAGATACGCAGTATTTT.

This clonotype appeared many times. The V call is TRBV10-3, the J call TRBJ2-5; maybe TRBD1 (5 bases). V dropped 8 bases and J dropped 1 base, with 17 bases sitting between them. The CDR3 loop spans 15 amino acids. The germline V gene has CDR1 ENHRY and CDR2 SYGVKD. DNA of the CDR3: TGTGCCATCCCAGGGCTAACGGACATCCAAGAGACCCAGTACTTC. This codes for CAIPGLTDIQETQYF.

This clonotype was counted only a few times. This chain links TRBV6-1 with TRBJ1-5, with D uncertain. Trimming took off 7 bases at V and 0 bases at J, with 10 bases between the two ends. The CDR3 extends over 14 amino acids. In germline, CDR1 is MNHNS, CDR2 SASEGT. CDR3 DNA: TGTGCCAGCAAAAGGACGGATAGCAATCAGCCCCAGCATTTT. This codes for CASKRTDSNQPQHF.

The sample holds many counts of this clonotype. The V call is TRBV7-9, the J call TRBJ1-1; no firm D call. From germline, CDR1 is SEHNR and CDR2 FQNEAQ (reference sequence). This CDR3 is 11 amino acids long. V lost 6 bases and J 11 bases, leaving 13 bases between the germline ends. The CDR3 sequence is CASRLLLDAFF. The CDR3 DNA sequence: TGTGCCAGCAGGCTACTCTTGGATGCTTTCTTT.

This clonotype has ten or more counts. The chain carries TRBV12-3 or TRBV12-4 and TRBJ2-3, with unresolved D. Trimming took 9 bases from V and 2 from J, leaving 9 bases between them. The CDR3 is 12 amino acids. The CDR3 DNA reads as TGTGCCAGTCGTACCCTCACAGATACGCAGTATTTT. It codes for CASRTLTDTQYF.

The CDR3, as DNA: TGTGCCATCAGTGGGCCGGGACAGTCACAAGAGACCCAGTACTTC. This encodes CAISGPGQSQETQYF. V usage is TRBV10-3 and J usage is TRBJ2-5; 7 bases agree with TRBD1. The junction had 7 bases not matched to a gene; V was cut back by 4 bases and J by 2 bases. CDR3 length equals 15 residues. Germline CDR1 ENHRY, CDR2 SYGVKD.

The table lists this clonotype with a few counts. DNA of the CDR3: TGTGCCAGCAGCCTCAGCGGGGGGGCGTTAGATGAGCAGTTCTTC. Translated, it gives CASSLSGGALDEQFF. V usage is TRBV7-9 and J usage is TRBJ2-1; 10 bases are shared with TRBD2. The CDR3 length is 15 residues. Germline CDR1 SEHNR, CDR2 FQNEAQ (reference sequence). Trimming removed 5 bases from V and 8 bases from J; junction bases left unmatched: 9.

Ten or more counts support this clonotype. V usage is TRBV20-1 and J usage is TRBJ2-5; TRBD2 agrees at 7 bases. The CDR3 loop spans 14 amino acids. Losses at the gene ends were 6 bases for V and 2 bases for J; bases not matched to a gene: 9. CDR1 is DFQATT and CDR2 is SNEGSKA in the germline V gene (reference sequence). In DNA form, the CDR3 reads TGCAGTGCCCCCCCGGGGGGAAAACAAGAGACCCAGTACTTC. This sequence encodes CSAPPGGKQETQYF.

This clonotype was seen many times. V and J are TRBV6-1 and TRBJ2-5; D is tentatively TRBD1 or TRBD2 (5 bases each). Germline V lookup: CDR1 MNHNS, CDR2 SASEGT. The V end lost 1 base, the J end lost 0 bases, and 9 bases lay between the germline ends. The CDR3 length is 15 residues. The CDR3 region is CASSEDPGHQETQYF. The CDR3 coding sequence is TGTGCCAGCAGTGAAGACCCGGGACACCAAGAGACCCAGTACTTC.

The table lists this clonotype with many counts. The chain uses TRBV5-1 and TRBJ1-1; the D is unclear. CDR3 length: 12 amino acids. Trimming removed 2 bases from V and 2 bases from J, with 4 bases in between. Germline CDR1 reads SGHRS; CDR2 reads YFSETQ. The CDR3 is CASSLINTEAFF. The CDR3 DNA is TGCGCCAGCAGCTTAATAAACACTGAAGCTTTCTTT.

This clonotype occurred many times. This chain joins TRBV20-1 and TRBJ2-5; TRBD1 matches 7 bases. The germline V gene has CDR1 DFQATT and CDR2 SNEGSKA (reference sequence). The trim removed 6 bases at V and 2 bases at J, leaving 6 bases unmatched. This CDR3 comprises 13 residues. The CDR3 sequence is CSAELDRQETQYF. The CDR3 DNA is TGCAGTGCCGAATTGGACAGGCAAGAGACCCAGTACTTC.

Only a few counts were recorded for this clonotype. The V and J genes are TRBV7-2 and TRBJ2-7; 7 nucleotides agree with TRBD1. CDR1 SGHTA and CDR2 FQGNSA come from the germline V gene. The J segment lost 3 bases and the V segment lost 6 bases, leaving 11 bases of the junction unmatched. The CDR3 consists of 15 residues. The CDR3 region has the DNA TGTGCCAGCAGTACCGGACAGGTGGGGGTCTACGAGCAGTACTTC. It yields the protein CASSTGQVGVYEQYF.